Listed below are T cell receptor beta chains from one sample, sequenced in a study of cytomegalovirus exposure and HLA in healthy donors. Clones were read by immunoSEQ multiplex PCR, and TCRdb kept only the in-frame ones, dropping some. Found here are 70,000 to 95,000 clones, 70% to 85% of them singletons; the top ten hold 5.3%. Sequencing was performed on PBMCs. The receptors were sampled from a man under 40 in good health and CMV-seropositive. The CDR3 runs from the conserved cysteine through the conserved F or W. The D gene is left open where the match is weak. Part of the rows lack a size; the others show once, few, many or a class for expanded clones.

>TRBV28|-|TRBD2|TRBJ2-1
CASLGLAVINEQFF
TGTGCCAGCCTCGGGCTAGCGGTAATTAATGAGCAGTTCTTC
>TRBV6-5|-|TRBD2|TRBJ2-2
CASSHGGDTGELFF
TGTGCCAGCAGCCACGGGGGGGACACCGGGGAGCTGTTTTTT
>TRBV4-1|once|TRBD1|TRBJ2-2
CASSRSRQGNWDPGELFF
TGCGCCAGCAGCCGGTCAAGACAGGGTAATTGGGACCCCGGGGAGCTGTTTTTT
>TRBV5-6|few|-|TRBJ2-1
CASSLKGRSNEQFF
TGTGCCAGCAGCTTGAAGGGGCGATCCAATGAGCAGTTCTTC
>TRBV5-1|-|-|TRBJ1-6
CASSPVGQGNSPLHF
TGCGCCAGCAGCCCCGTTGGGCAGGGCAATTCACCCCTCCACTTT
>TRBV18|-|TRBD2|TRBJ2-2
CASSLGLAGNTGELFF
TGTGCCAGCTCACTGGGACTAGCGGGCAACACCGGGGAGCTGTTTTTT
>TRBV30|-|TRBD2|TRBJ2-5
CAWGTSGRAHFRTQYF
TGTGCCTGGGGGACTAGCGGGAGGGCCCACTTTCGGACCCAGTACTTC
>TRBV7-3|-|-|TRBJ2-1
CASSSPGSNEQFF
TGTGCCAGCAGCTCCCCGGGGTCCAATGAGCAGTTCTTC
>TRBV2|-|-|TRBJ2-4
CASTSRTVTENIQYF
TGTGCCAGCACCAGCCGGACGGTGACAGAAAACATTCAGTACTTC
>TRBV27|-|TRBD1|TRBJ1-1
CASSPLPGTGGSAFF
TGTGCCAGCAGCCCTCTGCCCGGGACAGGGGGCTCAGCTTTCTTT
>TRBV28|-|TRBD1|TRBJ2-7
CASQGTGGYYEQYF
TGTGCCAGCCAGGGGACAGGGGGCTATTACGAGCAGTACTTC
>TRBV7-9|-|-|TRBJ2-3
CASSSLGRTDTQYF
TGTGCCAGCAGTTCCCTGGGGCGGACAGATACGCAGTATTTT
>TRBV7-2|-|TRBD2|TRBJ2-1
CASSLEVGRTYNEQFF
TGTGCCAGCAGCTTAGAAGTCGGGAGGACCTACAATGAGCAGTTCTTC
>TRBV4-2|-|-|TRBJ2-6
CASSQERGSAGSGANVLTF
TGTGCCAGCAGCCAAGAACGGGGGTCCGCCGGGTCTGGGGCCAACGTCCTGACTTTC
>TRBV18|-|-|TRBJ2-2
CASYWAANTGELFF
TGTGCCAGCTATTGGGCCGCGAACACCGGGGAGCTGTTTTTT
>TRBV5-1|few|-|TRBJ1-1
CASSLEGREVSEAFF
TGCGCCAGCAGCTTGGAAGGCAGGGAGGTCTCTGAAGCTTTCTTT
>TRBV4-3|once|-|TRBJ2-7
CASSQAAGGYEQYF
TGCGCCAGCAGCCAAGCGGCAGGAGGCTACGAGCAGTACTTC
>TRBV6-6|-|TRBD1|TRBJ1-1
CASSQDRATFF
TGTGCCAGCAGCCAGGACAGGGCGACTTTCTTT
>TRBV4-3|-|TRBD2|TRBJ2-7
CASSPLAGETSYEQYF
TGCGCCAGCAGCCCTCTGGCGGGAGAAACAAGCTACGAGCAGTACTTC
>TRBV25-1|-|-|TRBJ1-3
CASSEERSGNTIYF
TGTGCCAGCAGTGAGGAGCGGTCTGGAAACACCATATATTTT
>TRBV11-2|-|-|TRBJ1-5
CASSLQTGDQPQHF
TGTGCCAGCAGCTTACAAACAGGAGATCAGCCCCAGCATTTT
>TRBV7-2|-|-|TRBJ2-1
CASSLDPGAGSYEQFF
TGTGCCAGCAGCTTAGACCCCGGGGCCGGGAGCTATGAGCAGTTCTTC
>TRBV13|-|-|TRBJ1-4
CASSISRVGGEKLFF
TGTGCCAGCAGCATCAGCAGGGTGGGCGGTGAAAAACTGTTTTTT
>TRBV5-4|-|TRBD1|TRBJ1-1
CASSEPGQLNTEAFF
TGTGCCAGCAGCGAGCCGGGACAGTTAAACACTGAAGCTTTCTTT
>TRBV25-1|-|-|TRBJ1-1
CASRAPPHGAFF
TGTGCCAGCAGAGCCCCGCCCCACGGAGCTTTCTTT
>TRBV7-8|-|TRBD2|TRBJ2-5
CASSLDMRGGLETQYF
TGTGCCAGCAGCTTAGATATGCGGGGGGGCCTGGAGACCCAGTACTTC
>TRBV6-5|-|-|TRBJ1-2
CASRRSAEGYTF
TGTGCCAGCAGGAGAAGTGCGGAGGGCTACACCTTC
>TRBV7-9|-|-|TRBJ1-2
CASTSRRESGYTF
TGTGCCAGCACGAGCCGGCGGGAGAGTGGCTACACCTTC
>TRBV5-1|once|TRBD2|TRBJ2-7
CASSLKGGDHYEQYF
TGCGCCAGCAGCTTGAAGGGAGGGGACCATTACGAGCAGTACTTC
>TRBV13|-|TRBD1|TRBJ1-6
CASSQGQGKKNSPLHF
TGTGCCAGCAGCCAGGGACAGGGGAAAAAGAATTCACCCCTCCACTTT
>TRBV6-1|-|TRBD1|TRBJ2-6
CASGTGSSGANVLTF
TGTGCCAGCGGGACAGGGAGCTCTGGGGCCAACGTCCTGACTTTC
>TRBV6-6|few|TRBD2|TRBJ2-7
CASSSPGGGQYF
TGTGCCAGCAGTAGCCCCGGGGGGGGGCAGTACTTC
>TRBV7-3|-|-|TRBJ2-2
CASSLSQVYNTGELFF
TGTGCCAGCAGCTTAAGCCAGGTCTATAACACCGGGGAGCTGTTTTTT
>TRBV16|once|-|TRBJ1-5
CASSQWGREGQPQHF
TGTGCCAGCAGCCAATGGGGCAGGGAGGGGCAGCCCCAGCATTTT
>TRBV7-8|-|TRBD1|TRBJ1-2
CASSSTGGAYGYTF
TGTGCCAGCAGCTCAACAGGGGGCGCGTATGGCTACACCTTC
>TRBV9|few|-|TRBJ2-3
CASEPGQTDTQYF
TGTGCCAGCGAACCGGGACAAACAGATACGCAGTATTTT
>TRBV29-1|-|-|TRBJ2-6
CSVDGGTGANVLTF
TGCAGCGTTGACGGCGGGACTGGGGCCAACGTCCTGACTTTC
>TRBV6-1|-|TRBD1|TRBJ1-5
CASSASGGYSQPQHF
TGTGCCAGCAGTGCCTCAGGGGGATATAGTCAGCCCCAGCATTTT